This T cell receptor beta chain came from a study of T cells in localized non-small cell lung cancer (dated by TCRdb to the early 2020s). With respect to the entire study: T cell repertoires of 200 to 250 early-stage NSCLC patients were analyzed, with tumors being compared against uninvolved tumor-adjacent lungs. All 220 or so NSCLC patients in the cohort were treatment-naive and had localized lung tumors that were resected. The mean age of the NSCLC patients was around 67 years, with fewer than 150 men and around 99 women.

A remark on this clone: No cognate antigen has been identified for it. Nothing much larger sits one base from this clone, and base qualities are not available.

At diagnosis, peripheral blood, uninvolved tumor-adjacent lung and tumor were collected and were preserved as a mix of fresh-frozen and FFPE material. For TCR repertoire profiling, blood samples were analyzed as peripheral blood mononuclear cells. The immunoSEQ Assay was used to sequence TCR beta CDR3 regions from DNA. In the source study's methods: To compute T cell density, TCR beta template counts were normalized to usable DNA, which was estimated by amplifying housekeeping genes. Using the preseqR package, richness was estimated by extrapolating to 120,000 templates for tissue samples and 400,000 templates for PBMC samples. Clonality was defined by subtracting Pielou's evenness from one. Differential abundance testing on productive amino-acid clonotypes, with a minimum total count of 5 and an alpha of 0.1, was used to identify tissue-enriched TCRs. The Jaccard Index and the Morisita Overlap Index were used to measure repertoire overlap between compartments. GLIPH grouped TCR beta CDR3s together with public tetramer-defined viral CDR3s, and a viral motif had to include at least three viral sequences and show V-gene enrichment. The immuneACCESS repertoire file appears here via TCRdb, limited to in-frame rearrangements. These files lack a portion of the clones; in checked studies, under half of the deficit traces to unresolved V genes, and the cause of the others is not known. Clone size and V and J calls were adopted from that table, with D and trimming inferred from the DNA. Recorded for this sample are 30,000 to 40,000 clones; roughly 90% of them occurred a single time. Around 4% of the sample is held by the ten biggest clonotypes.

Study-wide conclusions, independent of this receptor: Because of the exploratory design, TCR variables were selected using unadjusted p-values without false-discovery rate correction. A median of around 50 of the top 100 tumor clones turned up in the paired uninvolved adjacent lung, and 25 to 35 of those clones also ranked among the top 100 of that same adjacent lung. Because multi-region tumor sequencing was not done, intratumor heterogeneity could not be ruled out. Longer overall survival was associated with higher T cell density in blood, whereas shorter survival was associated with higher clonality in adjacent lung. The highest T cell clonality was observed in uninvolved tumor-adjacent lung, where clonality exceeded that of tumor, suggesting that antigenic responses were more focused in uninvolved tumor-adjacent lung.

The TCR sequence derives from a woman aged 40 to 75 with stage I lung adenocarcinoma. Sequenced here: peripheral blood, sampled before any cancer treatment.

The nucleotides read TGTGCCAGCAGCGCTGTACCCTACGAGCAGTACTTC. It is translated as CASSAVPYEQYF. The V and J segments used are TRBV6-5 and TRBJ2-7; confidence is insufficient to name the D gene. From cysteine to phenylalanine, the CDR3 is 12 amino acids long. The read is trimmed to its CDR3 DNA, 36 bases read in frame from base 1. A distance of 8 bases separates the germline ends of V and J, which lose 6 bases and 2 bases respectively. CDR1 and CDR2, per the germline V gene, are MNHEY and SVGAGI.